A selection of T cell receptor beta chains follows, all from one sample in a study of T cell responses to AZD1222 COVID-19 vaccine. Libraries were prepared by immunoSEQ multiplex PCR; TCRdb keeps only in-frame clonotypes and omits some of them. The data hold roughly 58,000 clones, with approximately 89% observed a single time. This specimen was peripheral blood, taken 28 days after the second AZD1222 dose. The source of these receptors is an adult who received the AZD1222 COVID-19 vaccine. CDR3s include the opening cysteine and the closing phenylalanine or tryptophan. The D gene is left open where the match is weak. Not every row has a clone size; where given, it reads once, few, many or a size class.

j_call	d_call	v_call	cdr3_length	clone_size	cdr3_nt	cdr3_aa
TRBJ2-7	-	TRBV5-1	13	-	TGCGCCAGCAGCTTGGCCTTCGAGGGGGAGCAGTACTTC	CASSLAFEGEQYF
TRBJ2-7	-	TRBV9	12	-	TGTGCCAGCAGCCATGGGGGGCCCGAGCAGTACTTC	CASSHGGPEQYF
TRBJ1-5	-	TRBV6-2/TRBV6-3	15	few	TGTGCCAGCAGTTACACCCTGTCTATCAATCAGCCCCAGCATTTT	CASSYTLSINQPQHF
TRBJ2-1	TRBD2	TRBV5-1	15	-	TGCGCCAGCAGCTTAGCGGGGGGGCTCTACAATGAGCAGTTCTTC	CASSLAGGLYNEQFF
TRBJ1-5	TRBD1	TRBV28	14	-	TGTGCCAGCACCACAGGGGGCAACAATCAGCCCCAGCATTTT	CASTTGGNNQPQHF
TRBJ1-5	TRBD1	TRBV27	14	-	TGTGCCAGCAGCAGGGGGCTTGGCAATCAGCCCCAGCATTTT	CASSRGLGNQPQHF
TRBJ1-5	-	TRBV28	16	-	TGTGCCAGCAGTTCGCTGGGGGCAGGAGGAAATCAGCCCCAGCATTTT	CASSSLGAGGNQPQHF
TRBJ1-2	-	TRBV6-2/TRBV6-3	17	-	TGTGCCAGCAGTACCCCGCATAGTCAAGGAGTGAACTATGGCTACACCTTC	CASSTPHSQGVNYGYTF
TRBJ1-2	-	TRBV5-1	11	-	TGCGCCAGCAGCTTGGGTTCTGGCTACACCTTC	CASSLGSGYTF
TRBJ2-1	-	TRBV19	12	-	TGTGCCAGTACCCGAGCTAGCAATGAGCAGTTCTTC	CASTRASNEQFF
TRBJ2-1	TRBD2	TRBV5-1	15	-	TGCGCCAGCAGCTTGGGACTAGCGTCTGGGGATGAGCAGTTCTTC	CASSLGLASGDEQFF
TRBJ1-3	-	TRBV14	12	once	TGTGCCAGCAGCGCGTCGGGAAACACCATATATTTT	CASSASGNTIYF
TRBJ1-6	-	TRBV11-2	17	-	TGTGCCAGCAGCTTTCGCCGGACAGACTCGAATAATTCACCCCTCCACTTT	CASSFRRTDSNNSPLHF
TRBJ2-7	-	TRBV12-3/TRBV12-4	13	once	TGTGCCAGCAGTTTACCCGTTACCTACGAGCAGTACTTC	CASSLPVTYEQYF
TRBJ1-5	-	TRBV27	14	-	TGTGCCAGCAGTTTAATTACGGGCAATCAGCCCCAGCATTTT	CASSLITGNQPQHF
TRBJ2-7	-	TRBV28	12	-	TGTGCCAGCAGTTTACAGGGCTACGAGCAGTACTTC	CASSLQGYEQYF
TRBJ1-2	-	TRBV6-1	18	-	TGTGCCAGCAGTGATCAATCGCCCGGGGCCCTGGGGGCAAATGGCTACACCTTC	CASSDQSPGALGANGYTF
TRBJ2-1	TRBD2	TRBV9	17	-	TGTGCCAGCAGCGCCCAAGCGGGAGGTCGGGTCTACAATGAGCAGTTCTTC	CASSAQAGGRVYNEQFF
TRBJ1-2	-	TRBV28	14	-	TGTGCCAGCAGCCAGACCGGGACGTCGTATGGCTACACCTTC	CASSQTGTSYGYTF
TRBJ1-2	-	TRBV4-1	15	-	TGCGCCAGCAGCCAAGATACTCTTGGACGGCCTGGCTACACCTTC	CASSQDTLGRPGYTF
TRBJ2-3	-	TRBV6-5	14	-	TGTGCCAGGTCTGCGGGCCCTAGCACAGATACGCAGTATTTT	CARSAGPSTDTQYF
TRBJ1-4	-	TRBV10-1	17	-	TGCGCCAGCACCCTCCTTTTATATGGGAGCCTTAATGAAAAACTGTTTTTT	CASTLLLYGSLNEKLFF
TRBJ1-6	-	TRBV6-5	13	once	TGTGCCAGGGCCACGGATTATAATTCACCCCTCCACTTT	CARATDYNSPLHF
TRBJ2-5	TRBD2	TRBV11-2	16	once	TGTGCCAGCAGCTTAGTGGCTAGCGGGGGAACGGAGACCCAGTACTTC	CASSLVASGGTETQYF
TRBJ2-1	-	TRBV29-1	14	-	TGCAGCGTTGCGCGACCTTTAACTTTCAATGAGCAGTTCTTC	CSVARPLTFNEQFF
TRBJ2-7	-	TRBV9	13	once	TGTGCCAGCAGTGCACAAAGCTCCTACGAGCAGTACTTC	CASSAQSSYEQYF
TRBJ2-7	-	TRBV4-3	15	-	TGCGCCAGCAGCCAAGAAGCCAGGCTGGGAGGCGAGCAGTACTTC	CASSQEARLGGEQYF
TRBJ2-2	-	TRBV3-1/TRBV3-2	15	-	TGTGCCAGCAGCCAACTAGCCGCCTCGGGCCGGGAGCTGTTTTTT	CASSQLAASGRELFF
TRBJ2-4	-	TRBV6-4	13	-	TGTGCCCCCCAGGCTGGGGCCAAAAACATTCAGTACTTC	CAPQAGAKNIQYF
TRBJ2-7	-	TRBV4-1	12	-	TGCGCCAGCAGCCAAGGGAACTCCGAGCAGTACTTC	CASSQGNSEQYF
TRBJ1-4	-	TRBV29-1	13	-	TGCAGCGTCTCCCCCGGGAGGAATGAAAAACTGTTTTTT	CSVSPGRNEKLFF